This T cell receptor beta chain was recorded in a study of siplizumab effects on memory and regulatory T cells. Study results and caveats: Significantly reduced by siplizumab was the cumulative frequency of alloreactive sequences, namely those traceable to unstimulated CD4+ memory cells.

The V gene's germline CDR1 is SGHDN and CDR2 FVKESK. V shed 1 base and J shed 5 bases, with 11 bases lying between them. This CDR3 comprises 14 residues. About this clone: The antigen is undetermined.

Assays were performed on 10^5 or so TCR templates per sample. Clones were read by immunoSEQ multiplex PCR, and TCRdb kept only the in-frame ones, dropping some. The sample holds about 87,000 clones; approximately 93% are singletons and the top ten take 0.3%. The V call is TRBV14, the J call TRBJ2-5; D unresolved. Sequenced material: non-Treg CD4+ T cells sorted from blood. The source of this sequence is a human donor in good health. In DNA, the CDR3 is TGTGCCAGCAGCCAAGGATCCCTGGGGGAGACCCAGTACTTC. Residues: CASSQGSLGETQYF.